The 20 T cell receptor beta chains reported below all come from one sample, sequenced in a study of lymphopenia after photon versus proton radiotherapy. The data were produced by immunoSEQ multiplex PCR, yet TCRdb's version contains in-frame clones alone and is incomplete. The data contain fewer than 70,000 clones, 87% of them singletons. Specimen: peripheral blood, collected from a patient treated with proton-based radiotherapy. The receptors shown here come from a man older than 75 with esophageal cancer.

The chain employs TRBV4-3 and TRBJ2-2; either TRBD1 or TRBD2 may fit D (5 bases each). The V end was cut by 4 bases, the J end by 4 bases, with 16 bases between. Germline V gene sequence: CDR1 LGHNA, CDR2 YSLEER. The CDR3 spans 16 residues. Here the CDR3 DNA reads TGCGCCAGCAGCCGTGGGACCCTATATGGCACCGGGGAGCTGTTTTTT. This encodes CASSRGTLYGTGELFF.

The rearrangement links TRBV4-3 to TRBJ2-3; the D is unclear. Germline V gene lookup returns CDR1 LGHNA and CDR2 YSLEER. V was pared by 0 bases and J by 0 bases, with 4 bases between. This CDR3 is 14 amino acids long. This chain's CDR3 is CASSQDTSTDTQYF. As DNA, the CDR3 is TGCGCCAGCAGCCAAGATACTAGCACAGATACGCAGTATTTT.

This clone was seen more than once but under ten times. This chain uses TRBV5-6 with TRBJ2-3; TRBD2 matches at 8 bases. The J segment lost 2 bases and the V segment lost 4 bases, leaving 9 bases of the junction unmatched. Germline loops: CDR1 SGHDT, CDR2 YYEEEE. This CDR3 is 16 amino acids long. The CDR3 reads CASSGTGTSLTDTQYF. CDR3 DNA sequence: TGTGCCAGCAGCGGAACCGGGACTAGTCTCACAGATACGCAGTATTTT. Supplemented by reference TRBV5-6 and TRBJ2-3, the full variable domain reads DAGVTQSPTHLIKTRGQQVTLRCSPKSGHDTVSWYQQALGQGPQFIFQYYEEEERQRGNFPDRFSGHQFPNYSSELNVNALLLGDSALYLCASSGTGTSLTDTQYFGPGTRLTVL.

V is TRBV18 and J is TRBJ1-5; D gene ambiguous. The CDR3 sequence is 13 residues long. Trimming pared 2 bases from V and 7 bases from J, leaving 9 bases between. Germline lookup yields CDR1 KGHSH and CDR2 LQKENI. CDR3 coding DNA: TGTGCCAGCTCACCAGCCCAGGTCCAGCCCCAGCATTTT. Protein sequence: CASSPAQVQPQHF.

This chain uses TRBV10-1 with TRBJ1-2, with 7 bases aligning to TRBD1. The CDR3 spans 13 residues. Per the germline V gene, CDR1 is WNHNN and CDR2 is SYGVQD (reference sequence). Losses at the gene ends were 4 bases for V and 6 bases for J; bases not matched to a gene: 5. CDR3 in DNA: TGCGCCAGCAGTGCCGACAGGGTTGATGGCTACACCTTC. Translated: CASSADRVDGYTF.

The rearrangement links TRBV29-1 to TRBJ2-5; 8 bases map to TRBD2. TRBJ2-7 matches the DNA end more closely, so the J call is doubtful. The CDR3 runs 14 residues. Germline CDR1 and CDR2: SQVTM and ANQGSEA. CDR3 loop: CSVVTASGGYEQYF. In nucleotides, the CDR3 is TGCAGCGTCGTGACAGCCAGCGGGGGATACGAGCAGTACTTC.

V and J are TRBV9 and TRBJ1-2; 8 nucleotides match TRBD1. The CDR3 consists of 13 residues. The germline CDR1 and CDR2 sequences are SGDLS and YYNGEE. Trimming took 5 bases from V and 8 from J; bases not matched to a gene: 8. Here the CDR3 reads CASRPQGGQGYTF. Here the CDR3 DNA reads TGTGCCAGCAGACCACAGGGGGGACAGGGCTACACCTTC.

The CDR3 is CASSLTLGTDTQYF. The CDR3 DNA is TGTGCCAGCAGCTTAACCCTAGGGACAGATACGCAGTATTTT. The chain combines TRBV7-9 with TRBJ2-3; no reliable D call. Trimming stripped 2 bases from V and 3 bases from J, with 9 bases between. This CDR3 comprises 14 residues. Per germline, CDR1 SEHNR and CDR2 FQNEAQ (reference sequence).

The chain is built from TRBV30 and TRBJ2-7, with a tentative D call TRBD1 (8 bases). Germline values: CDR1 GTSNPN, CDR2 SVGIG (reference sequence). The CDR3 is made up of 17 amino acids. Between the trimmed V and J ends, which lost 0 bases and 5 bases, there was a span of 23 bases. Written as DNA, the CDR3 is TGTGCCTGGAGTGTACAGGGGGGCGGGGCGGGAGCGGACGAGCAGTACTTC. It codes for CAWSVQGGGAGADEQYF.

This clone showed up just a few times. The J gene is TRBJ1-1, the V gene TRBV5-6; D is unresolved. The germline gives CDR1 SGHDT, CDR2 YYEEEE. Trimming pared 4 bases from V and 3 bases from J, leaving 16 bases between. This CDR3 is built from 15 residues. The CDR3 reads CASSQPGGGHTEAFF. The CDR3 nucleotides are TGTGCCAGCAGCCAGCCCGGCGGAGGGCACACTGAAGCTTTCTTT.

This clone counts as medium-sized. This CDR3 reads CASSPGNSPLHF. CDR3 sequence (DNA): TGTGCCAGCAGCCCGGGAAATTCACCCCTCCACTTT. V is TRBV9 and J is TRBJ1-6; D not certain. Germline CDR1 reads SGDLS; CDR2 reads YYNGEE. This CDR3 is built from 12 residues. The germline V and J ends were trimmed by 4 bases and 7 bases, with 6 bases remaining between them.

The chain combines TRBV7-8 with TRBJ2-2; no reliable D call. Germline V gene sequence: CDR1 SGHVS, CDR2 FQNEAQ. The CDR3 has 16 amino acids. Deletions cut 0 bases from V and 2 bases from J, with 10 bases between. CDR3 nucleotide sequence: TGTGCCAGCAGCTTAGCGGTTCACAGCAACACCGGGGAGCTGTTTTTT. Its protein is CASSLAVHSNTGELFF. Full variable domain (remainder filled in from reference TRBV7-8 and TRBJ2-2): GAGVSQSPRYKVAKRGQDVALRCDPISGHVSLFWYQQALGQGPEFLTYFQNEAQLDKSGLPSDRFFAERPEGSVSTLKIQRTQQEDSAVYLCASSLAVHSNTGELFFGEGSRLTVL.

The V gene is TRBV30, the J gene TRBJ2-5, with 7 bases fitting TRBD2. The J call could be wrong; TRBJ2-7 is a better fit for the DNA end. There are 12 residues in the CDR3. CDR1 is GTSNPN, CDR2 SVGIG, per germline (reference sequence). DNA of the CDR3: TGTGCCCGGGGGACTACCTCCTACGAGCAGTACTTC. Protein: CARGTTSYEQYF.

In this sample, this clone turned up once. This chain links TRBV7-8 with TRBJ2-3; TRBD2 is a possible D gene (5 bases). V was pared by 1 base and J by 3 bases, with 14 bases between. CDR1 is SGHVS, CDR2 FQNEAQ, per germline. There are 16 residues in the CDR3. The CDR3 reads CASSLGIASRTDTQYF. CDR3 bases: TGTGCCAGCAGCTTAGGGATAGCGTCCCGGACAGATACGCAGTATTTT.

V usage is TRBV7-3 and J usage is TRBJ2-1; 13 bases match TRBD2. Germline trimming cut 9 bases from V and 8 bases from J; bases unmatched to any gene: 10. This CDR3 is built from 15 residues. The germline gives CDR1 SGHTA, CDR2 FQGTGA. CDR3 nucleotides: TGTGCCAGTACTAGCGGGGGGGCCCTGATCCATGAGCAGTTCTTC. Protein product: CASTSGGALIHEQFF.

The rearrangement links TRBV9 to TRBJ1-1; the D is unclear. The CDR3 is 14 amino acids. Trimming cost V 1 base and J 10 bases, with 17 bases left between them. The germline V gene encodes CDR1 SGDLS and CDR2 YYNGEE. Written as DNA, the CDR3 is TGTGCCAGCAGCGTACCCTCAGACCGGGTAGGAGCTTTCTTT. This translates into CASSVPSDRVGAFF.

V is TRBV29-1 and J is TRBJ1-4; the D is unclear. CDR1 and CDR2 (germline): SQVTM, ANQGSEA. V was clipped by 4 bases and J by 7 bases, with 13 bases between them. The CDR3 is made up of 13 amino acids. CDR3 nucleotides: TGCAGCGTTGGGACCACCCTGACTGAAAAACTGTTTTTT. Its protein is CSVGTTLTEKLFF.

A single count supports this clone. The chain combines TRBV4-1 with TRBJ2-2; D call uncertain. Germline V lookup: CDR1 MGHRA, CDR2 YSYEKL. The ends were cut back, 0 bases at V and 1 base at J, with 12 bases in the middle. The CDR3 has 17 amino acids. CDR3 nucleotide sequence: TGCGCCAGCAGCCAAGAGTTCTTCGCACAGAACACCGGGGAGCTGTTTTTT. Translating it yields CASSQEFFAQNTGELFF.

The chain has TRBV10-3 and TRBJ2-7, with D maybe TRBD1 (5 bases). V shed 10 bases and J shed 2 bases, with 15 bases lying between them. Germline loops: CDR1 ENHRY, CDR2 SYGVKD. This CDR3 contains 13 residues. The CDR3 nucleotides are TGTGCCACTGTACCGACAGATACCTACGAGCAGTACTTC. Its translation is CATVPTDTYEQYF.

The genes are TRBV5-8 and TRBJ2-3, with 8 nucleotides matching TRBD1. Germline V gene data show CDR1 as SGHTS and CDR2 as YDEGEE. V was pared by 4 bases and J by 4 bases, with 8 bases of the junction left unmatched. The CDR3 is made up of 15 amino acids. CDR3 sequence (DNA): TGTGCCAGCAGCGGAGGACAGGGATATGCAGATACGCAGTATTTT. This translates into CASSGGQGYADTQYF. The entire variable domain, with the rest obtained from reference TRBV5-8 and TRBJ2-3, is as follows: EAGVTQSPTHLIKTRGQQATLRCSPISGHTSVYWYQQALGLGLQFLLWYDEGEERNRGNFPPRFSGRQFPNYSSELNVNALELEDSALYLCASSGGQGYADTQYFGPGTRLTVL.